The 6 T cell receptor beta chains below all came from one sample that was sequenced in a study of CD8 T cells in ankylosing spondylitis. Study conclusions and caveats: A TCR beta motif of several highly homologous variants appeared characteristic of ankylosing spondylitis blood.

TCRdb analysed the 5' RACE reads with MiXCR anew, one entry per CDR3 protein. The repertoire holds 350,000 or so distinct CDR3 sequences, with less than 9.5% as singletons. Antigen specificity for these receptors is unknown. The sequenced sample consisted of blood, either unsorted or a sorted T cell fraction (not recorded which). These TCRs come from a male donor with ankylosing spondylitis.

This clonotype came up a few times. CDR3 sequence: CAISDGTSSQETQYF. In DNA, the CDR3 is TGTGCCATCAGTGATGGGACTAGCTCCCAAGAGACCCAGTACTTC. This sequence joins TRBV10-3 and TRBJ2-5, with 9 bases aligning to TRBD2. The CDR3 extends over 15 amino acids. Per the germline V gene, CDR1 is ENHRY and CDR2 is SYGVKD. Trimming cost V 3 bases and J 1 base; bases outside gene matches: 3.

There are many counts of this clonotype. The rearrangement links TRBV7-9 to TRBJ2-1; the match to TRBD1 covers 10 bases. This CDR3 spans 15 amino acids. CDR1 is SEHNR, CDR2 FQNEAQ, per germline (reference sequence). V gave up 5 bases and J gave up 4 bases; unmatched junction bases: 5. The CDR3: CASSLDRGTYNEQFF. The CDR3 DNA follows: TGTGCCAGCAGCCTGGACAGGGGGACATACAATGAGCAGTTCTTC.

The chain recombines TRBV3-1 with TRBJ1-1, with D tentatively TRBD1 (5 bases). From germline, CDR1 is LGHDT and CDR2 YNNKEL (reference sequence). Trimming took off 0 bases at V and 6 bases at J, with 23 bases between the two ends. There are 18 residues in the CDR3. DNA for the CDR3: TGTGCCAGCAGCCAAGAGACAGAAGTCTGGAATACTTTCGCTGAAGCTTTCTTT. Its translation: CASSQETEVWNTFAEAFF.

This clonotype was seen a handful of times. The chain joins TRBV9 to TRBJ2-1; TRBD2 matches 7 bases. The J segment lost 5 bases and the V segment lost 2 bases, leaving 10 bases of the junction unmatched. The V gene's germline CDR1 is SGDLS and CDR2 YYNGEE. The CDR3 is made up of 16 amino acids. DNA of the CDR3: TGTGCCAGCAGCGTGGGAGCGGGGAAGGGCCACAATGAGCAGTTCTTC. As protein: CASSVGAGKGHNEQFF. Variable domain in full (rest from reference TRBV9 and TRBJ2-1): DSGVTQTPKHLITATGQRVTLRCSPRSGDLSVYWYQQSLDQGLQFLIQYYNGEERAKGNILERFSAQQFPDLHSELNLSSLELGDSALYFCASSVGAGKGHNEQFFGPGTRLTVL.

This clonotype was seen ten or more times. The V gene is TRBV12-3 or TRBV12-4, the J gene TRBJ1-5, with D uncertain. Trimming left V 5 bases short and J 5 bases short, with 10 bases between. The CDR3 totals 13 residues. The CDR3, as DNA: TGTGCCAGCAGTGGGATGATTGATCAGCCCCAGCATTTT. This encodes CASSGMIDQPQHF.

Only a few counts were recorded for this clonotype. The chain is built from TRBV3-1 and TRBJ1-2; TRBD1 matches at 10 bases. The junction had 7 bases not matched to a gene; V was cut back by 5 bases and J by 4 bases. Germline assignment: CDR1 LGHDT and CDR2 YNNKEL (reference sequence). The CDR3 covers 15 residues. CDR3 coding DNA: TGTGCCAGCAGCACCCGGACAGGGGGAAGCTATGGCTACACCTTC. Translation: CASSTRTGGSYGYTF.